Following are 6 T cell receptor beta chains from one sample sequenced in a study of blood T cells in healthy people across ages. With a J-beta primer mix and a sample-barcoded 5' primer, a second PCR ran about 7 to 11 cycles. TCRdb recomputed calls from the 5' RACE reads with MiXCR, one row per CDR3 protein. In the table there are some 1.5 million distinct CDR3 sequences, 28% of which are singletons. Sequenced sample: blood. These receptors were obtained from a woman aged 30 to 39 in good health.

V and J are TRBV12-3 or TRBV12-4 and TRBJ1-1; 7 bases line up with TRBD1. Trimming removed 5 bases from V and 3 bases from J; junction bases left unmatched: 9. This CDR3 comprises 15 residues. Written as DNA, the CDR3 is TGTGCCAGCAGTGCGCAGGGGGTAAGGGACACTGAAGCTTTCTTT. Its translation: CASSAQGVRDTEAFF.

This clonotype was detected a few times. V gene TRBV2 combines with J gene TRBJ2-5; D is unresolved. The germline gives CDR1 SNHLY, CDR2 FYNNEI. The V end lost 2 bases, the J end lost 4 bases, and 11 bases lay between the germline ends. The CDR3 has 14 amino acids. The CDR3 loop reads CASSELSGIETQYF. The CDR3 region has the DNA TGTGCCAGCAGTGAACTGAGTGGGATAGAGACCCAGTACTTC.

This clonotype was detected many times. The chain recombines TRBV29-1 with TRBJ2-5, with TRBD1 identical over 8 bases. The CDR3 spans 13 residues. V was clipped by 6 bases and J by 1 base; unmatched bases: 4. Per germline, CDR1 SQVTM and CDR2 ANQGSEA. The CDR3 is CSVETGAQETQYF. The CDR3 coding sequence is TGCAGCGTCGAGACAGGGGCCCAAGAGACCCAGTACTTC.

The V gene is TRBV29-1, the J gene TRBJ1-2, with 7 positions matching TRBD1. Trimming cost V 3 bases and J 1 base; bases outside gene matches: 8. CDR3 size: 15 residues. Germline lookup yields CDR1 SQVTM and CDR2 ANQGSEA. CDR3 bases: TGCAGCGTTGAGCACCGGGACAGCAATAACTATGGCTACACCTTC. Translated, it gives CSVEHRDSNNYGYTF.

The chain uses TRBV5-6 and TRBJ2-1, with TRBD1 as a possible D gene (6 bases). Trimming took off 5 bases at V and 10 bases at J, with 16 bases between the two ends. The CDR3 spans 13 residues. The germline CDR1 and CDR2 sequences are SGHDT and YYEEEE. The CDR3 DNA reads TGTGCCAGCAGTTCAGGGGTCAGCTACGAGCAGTTCTTC. It is translated as CASSSGVSYEQFF.

There are many counts of this clonotype. This chain joins TRBV20-1 and TRBJ2-5; D perhaps matches TRBD2 (6 bases). V was pared by 6 bases and J by 0 bases, with 20 bases between. CDR1 is DFQATT, CDR2 SNEGSKA, per germline (reference sequence). The CDR3 contains 16 residues. CDR3 residues: CSATSWDAGYQETQYF. DNA for the CDR3: TGCAGTGCCACATCCTGGGACGCGGGGTACCAAGAGACCCAGTACTTC.